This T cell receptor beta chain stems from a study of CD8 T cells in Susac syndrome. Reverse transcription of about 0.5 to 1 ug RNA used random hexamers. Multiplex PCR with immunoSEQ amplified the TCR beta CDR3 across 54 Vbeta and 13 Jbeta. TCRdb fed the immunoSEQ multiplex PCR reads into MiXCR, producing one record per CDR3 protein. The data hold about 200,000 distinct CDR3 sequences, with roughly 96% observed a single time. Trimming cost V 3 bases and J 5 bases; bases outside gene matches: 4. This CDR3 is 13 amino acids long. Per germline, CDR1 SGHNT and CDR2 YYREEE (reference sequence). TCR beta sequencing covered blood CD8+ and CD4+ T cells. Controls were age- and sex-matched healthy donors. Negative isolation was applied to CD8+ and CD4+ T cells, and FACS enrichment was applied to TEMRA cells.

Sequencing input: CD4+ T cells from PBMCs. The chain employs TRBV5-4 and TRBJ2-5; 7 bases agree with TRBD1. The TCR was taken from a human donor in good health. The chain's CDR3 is CASSSKTGETQYF. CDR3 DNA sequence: TGTGCCAGCAGCTCGAAGACAGGGGAGACCCAGTACTTC.